These 5 T cell receptor beta chains were all obtained from the same sample, sequenced in a study of radiotherapy plus CTLA-4 blockade in lung cancer. Generated by immunoSEQ multiplex PCR, the TCRdb table keeps only in-frame clones and is missing some. Of tens of thousands of clones listed, 65% to 85% were seen once; the top ten hold approximately 12%. The sample here was peripheral blood, taken from a patient treated with radiotherapy plus ipilimumab. These receptors were collected from a human donor with non-small cell lung cancer who had stable disease on radiotherapy plus ipilimumab.

This rearrangement joins TRBV7-2 to TRBJ2-7; maybe TRBD1 (6 bases). Trimming removed 5 bases at V and 2 bases at J, with 13 bases between. This CDR3 is built from 14 residues. Germline V gives CDR1 SGHTA, CDR2 FQGNSA. The CDR3: CASSNREPPYEQYF. The CDR3 bases are TGTGCCAGCAGCAACAGGGAGCCACCCTACGAGCAGTACTTC.

This clone was recorded once. The CDR3 loop is CASSYLQGKYNEQFF. For the CDR3, the DNA is TGTGCCAGCAGTTACTTGCAGGGCAAGTACAATGAGCAGTTCTTC. The chain combines TRBV6-7 with TRBJ2-1, with a tentative D call TRBD1 (5 bases). TRBV6-7 is flagged as an ORF with uncertain function. This CDR3 spans 15 amino acids. Trimming took off 1 base at V and 4 bases at J, with 11 bases between the two ends.

This clone is a singleton in its sample. The V and J genes are TRBV12-5 and TRBJ2-1; no definite D call. V shed 2 bases and J shed 11 bases, with 22 bases lying between them. CDR3 length: 16 amino acids. Looked up from germline, CDR1 is LGHNT and CDR2 is FRNRAP. CDR3 DNA sequence: TGTGCTAGTGGTTTGCCCTCCCTAGGACCACGATGGAAGCAGTTCTTC. This gives the protein CASGLPSLGPRWKQFF.

V usage is TRBV6-5 and J usage is TRBJ1-2, with a tentative D call TRBD1 (6 bases). The V gene lost 2 bases and the J gene lost 7 bases, with 14 bases spanning the gap. Per the germline V gene, CDR1 is MNHEY and CDR2 is SVGAGI. CDR3 length equals 14 residues. In DNA form, the CDR3 reads TGTGCCAGCAGTTACACCAGGGGTCTAGTTGGCTACACCTTC. Its translation is CASSYTRGLVGYTF.

The rearrangement links TRBV4-2 to TRBJ2-3; D is uncertain. Germline CDR1 and CDR2: LGHNA and YNFKEQ. V was trimmed by 1 base and J by 1 base, leaving 12 bases between them. This CDR3 region has 16 residues. Here the CDR3 DNA reads TGTGCCAGCAGCCAAGGTAAAGGAACCGGCACAGATACGCAGTATTTT. As protein: CASSQGKGTGTDTQYF.